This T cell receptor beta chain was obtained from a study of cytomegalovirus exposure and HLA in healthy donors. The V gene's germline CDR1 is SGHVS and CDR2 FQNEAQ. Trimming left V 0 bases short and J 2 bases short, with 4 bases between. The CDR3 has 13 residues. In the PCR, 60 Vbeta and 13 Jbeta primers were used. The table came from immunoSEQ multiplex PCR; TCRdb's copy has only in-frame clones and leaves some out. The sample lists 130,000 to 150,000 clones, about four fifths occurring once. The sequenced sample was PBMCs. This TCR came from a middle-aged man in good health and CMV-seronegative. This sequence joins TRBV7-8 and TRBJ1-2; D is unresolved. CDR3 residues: CASSLAQNYGYTF. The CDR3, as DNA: TGTGCCAGCAGCTTAGCACAGAACTATGGCTACACCTTC. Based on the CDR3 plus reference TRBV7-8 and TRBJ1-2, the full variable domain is GAGVSQSPRYKVAKRGQDVALRCDPISGHVSLFWYQQALGQGPEFLTYFQNEAQLDKSGLPSDRFFAERPEGSVSTLKIQRTQQEDSAVYLCASSLAQNYGYTFGSGTRLTVV.